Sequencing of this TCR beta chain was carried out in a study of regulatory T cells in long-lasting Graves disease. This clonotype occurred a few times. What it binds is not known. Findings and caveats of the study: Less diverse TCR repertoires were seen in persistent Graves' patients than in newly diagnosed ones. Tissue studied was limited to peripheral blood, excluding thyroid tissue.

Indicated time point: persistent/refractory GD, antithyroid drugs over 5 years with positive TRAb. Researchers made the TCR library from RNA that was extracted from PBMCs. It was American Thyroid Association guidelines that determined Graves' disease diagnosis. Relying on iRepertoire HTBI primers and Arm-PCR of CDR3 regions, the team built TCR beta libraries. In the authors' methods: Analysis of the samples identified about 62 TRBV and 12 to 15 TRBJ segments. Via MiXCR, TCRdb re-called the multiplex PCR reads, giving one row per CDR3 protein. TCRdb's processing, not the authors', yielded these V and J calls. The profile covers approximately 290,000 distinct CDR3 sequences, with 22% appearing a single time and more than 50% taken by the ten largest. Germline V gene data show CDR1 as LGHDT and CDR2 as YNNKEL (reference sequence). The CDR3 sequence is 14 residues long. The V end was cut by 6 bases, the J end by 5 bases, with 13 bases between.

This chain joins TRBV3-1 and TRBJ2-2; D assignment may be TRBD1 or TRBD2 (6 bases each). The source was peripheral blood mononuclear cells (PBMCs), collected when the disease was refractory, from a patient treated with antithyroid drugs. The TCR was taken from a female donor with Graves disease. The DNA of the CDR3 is TGTGCCAGCAGAAAAGAGGGGGGAACCGGGGAGCTGTTTTTT. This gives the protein CASRKEGGTGELFF.